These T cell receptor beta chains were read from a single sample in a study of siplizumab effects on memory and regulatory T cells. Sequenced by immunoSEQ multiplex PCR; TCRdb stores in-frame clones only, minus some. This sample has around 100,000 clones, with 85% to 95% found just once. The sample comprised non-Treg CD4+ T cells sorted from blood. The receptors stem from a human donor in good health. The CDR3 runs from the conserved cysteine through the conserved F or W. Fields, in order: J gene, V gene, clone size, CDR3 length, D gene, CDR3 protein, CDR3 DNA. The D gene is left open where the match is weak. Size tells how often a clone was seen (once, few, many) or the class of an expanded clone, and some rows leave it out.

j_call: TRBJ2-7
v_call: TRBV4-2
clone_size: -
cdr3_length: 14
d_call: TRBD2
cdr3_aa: CASSQEWRGNEQYF
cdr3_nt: TGTGCCAGCAGCCAAGAGTGGCGGGGGAACGAGCAGTACTTC

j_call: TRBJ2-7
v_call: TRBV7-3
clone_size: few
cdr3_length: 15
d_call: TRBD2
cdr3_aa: CASSLMGTSGYEQYF
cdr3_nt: TGTGCCAGCAGCTTAATGGGGACTAGCGGCTACGAGCAGTACTTC

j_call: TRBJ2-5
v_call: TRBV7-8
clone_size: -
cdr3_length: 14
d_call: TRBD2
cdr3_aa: CASNPAGGIETQYF
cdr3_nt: TGTGCCAGCAATCCCGCGGGAGGAATCGAGACCCAGTACTTC

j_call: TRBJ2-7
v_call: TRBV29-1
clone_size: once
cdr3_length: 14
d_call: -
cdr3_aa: CSVEGGTSLLGQYF
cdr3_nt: TGCAGCGTGGAGGGAGGGACATCCCTCCTGGGGCAGTACTTC

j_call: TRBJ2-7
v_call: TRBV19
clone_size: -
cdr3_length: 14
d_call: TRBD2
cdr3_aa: CASSISSGGYEQYF
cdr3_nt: TGTGCCAGTAGTATTTCTAGCGGGGGTTACGAGCAGTACTTC

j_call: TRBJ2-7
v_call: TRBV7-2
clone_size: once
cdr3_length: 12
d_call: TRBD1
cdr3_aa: CASSLGTGHQYF
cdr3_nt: TGTGCCAGCAGCTTAGGGACAGGGCATCAGTACTTC

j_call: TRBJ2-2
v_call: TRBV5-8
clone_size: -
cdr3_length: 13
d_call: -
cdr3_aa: CASSPRGTGELFF
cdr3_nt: TGTGCCAGCAGCCCCCGGGGGACCGGGGAGCTGTTTTTT

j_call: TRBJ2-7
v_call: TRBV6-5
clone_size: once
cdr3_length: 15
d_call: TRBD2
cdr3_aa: CASSYGLAGLDEQYF
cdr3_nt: TGTGCCAGCAGTTACGGACTAGCGGGACTGGACGAGCAGTACTTC

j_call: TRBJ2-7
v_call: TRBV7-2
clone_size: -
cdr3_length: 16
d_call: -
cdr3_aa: CASSLGVMGANYEQYF
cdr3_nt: TGTGCCAGCAGCTTAGGGGTAATGGGCGCTAACTACGAGCAGTACTTC

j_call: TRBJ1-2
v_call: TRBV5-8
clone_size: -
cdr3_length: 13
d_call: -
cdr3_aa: CASSLVRNYGYTF
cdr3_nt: TGTGCCAGCAGCTTGGTACGAAACTATGGCTACACCTTC

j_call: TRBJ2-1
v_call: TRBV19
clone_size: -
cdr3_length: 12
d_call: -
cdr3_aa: CASSQRHGEQFF
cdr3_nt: TGTGCCAGTAGTCAACGGCATGGTGAGCAGTTCTTC

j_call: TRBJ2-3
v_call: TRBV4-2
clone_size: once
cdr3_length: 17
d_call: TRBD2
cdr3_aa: CASSQGPLAAMGGTQYF
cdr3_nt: TGTGCCAGCAGCCAAGGGCCGCTAGCGGCGATGGGGGGTACGCAGTATTTT